The rows below give T cell receptor beta chains drawn from one sample of a study of blood T cell repertoires in COVID-19. Sequenced by immunoSEQ multiplex PCR; TCRdb stores in-frame clones only, minus some. The sample holds 250,000 to 300,000 clones, about four fifths seen once. The sequenced sample consisted of PBMCs or T cells enriched from blood (not recorded which). The receptor set was obtained from a man aged 45 to 65 who had recovered from COVID-19. Both conserved end residues are trimmed from each CDR3.

V	J	CDR3
TRBV6-2/TRBV6-3	TRBJ1-6	ASSYLMEPLH
TRBV10-2	TRBJ2-7	ASSQASQVGYEQY
TRBV9	TRBJ2-2	ASSVRQGDTGELF
TRBV19	TRBJ1-2	ASSLTVNYGYT
TRBV21-1	TRBJ2-6	ASSQKDPVGSLQSGANVLT
TRBV18	TRBJ1-1	ASSPRSGGPMNTEAF
TRBV11-1	TRBJ2-1	ASSLFMGGGNEQF
TRBV3-1/TRBV3-2	TRBJ2-3	ASSQGGLAVPRDTQY
TRBV7-6	TRBJ2-2	ASSSGLADGELF
TRBV12-3/TRBV12-4	TRBJ2-3	ASTFQGADTQY
TRBV4-1	TRBJ1-6	ASSQDRGQSSYNSPLH
TRBV12-2	TRBJ2-7	ASRLENGYEQY
TRBV9	TRBJ1-2	ATSPQGSPYGYT
TRBV28	TRBJ2-3	ASSTAGFTDTQY
TRBV5-1	TRBJ2-1	ASSLAGTGYNEQF
TRBV19	TRBJ2-7	ASSSQGSSSYEQY
TRBV5-4	TRBJ2-7	ASSPDSQGMEQY
TRBV7-3	TRBJ2-2	ASSLGGPNTGELF
TRBV24-1	TRBJ2-1	ATSDRNYNEQF
TRBV5-5	TRBJ2-1	ASSLEAVSYNEQF
TRBV10-2	TRBJ1-2	ASSESTGFNGYT
TRBV18	TRBJ2-1	ASSDSGGPYNEQF
TRBV6-5	TRBJ1-6	AEGTASSYNSPLH
TRBV3-1/TRBV3-2	TRBJ1-5	ASSQDSSYNQPQH
TRBV7-2	TRBJ2-7	ASSPNRDYEQY
TRBV30	TRBJ1-1	AWSVRSNRAF
TRBV30	TRBJ1-5	AWRGREGNQPQH
TRBV6-4	TRBJ2-3	ASRSIQLLRGTDTQY
TRBV7-6	TRBJ2-7	ASSSGTSSHEQY